One and the same sample provided the 2 T cell receptor beta chains below, sequenced in a study of T cell responses to AZD1222 COVID-19 vaccine (dated by TCRdb to about 2021). The time point label, read with the paper, signifies: about 28 days (+/-7) after the second vaccine dose. Libraries were constructed by the immunoSEQ multiplex PCR assay. The table was pulled from immuneACCESS by TCRdb, which kept in-frame rearrangements only. Such tables lose some clones; where checked, under half of the loss comes from unresolved V genes, and the rest has no known cause. This sample lists more than 95,000 clones; 89% were detected once. Together, the top ten hold more than 40% of the sample. Sequences were derived from peripheral blood, sampled 28 days after the second AZD1222 dose. The receptors originated from an adult who received the AZD1222 COVID-19 vaccine.

V and J are TRBV5-1 and TRBJ2-5, with D perhaps matching TRBD2 (6 bases). The length of the CDR3 is 13 residues. The germline V gene encodes CDR1 SGHRS and CDR2 YFSETQ. Trimming left V 1 base short and J 5 bases short, with 9 bases between. The CDR3 is CASSLTGGETQYF. CDR3 in DNA: TGCGCCAGCAGCTTGACCGGAGGGGAGACCCAGTACTTC.

The chain carries TRBV18 and TRBJ2-5, with D hard to call. V dropped 2 bases and J dropped 6 bases, with 19 bases sitting between them. This CDR3 has 16 residues. The V gene's germline CDR1 is KGHSH and CDR2 LQKENI. DNA for the CDR3: TGTGCCAGCTCACCAAAGAGGCTCGCTGAGGAACAGACCCAGTACTTC. Its translation: CASSPKRLAEEQTQYF.